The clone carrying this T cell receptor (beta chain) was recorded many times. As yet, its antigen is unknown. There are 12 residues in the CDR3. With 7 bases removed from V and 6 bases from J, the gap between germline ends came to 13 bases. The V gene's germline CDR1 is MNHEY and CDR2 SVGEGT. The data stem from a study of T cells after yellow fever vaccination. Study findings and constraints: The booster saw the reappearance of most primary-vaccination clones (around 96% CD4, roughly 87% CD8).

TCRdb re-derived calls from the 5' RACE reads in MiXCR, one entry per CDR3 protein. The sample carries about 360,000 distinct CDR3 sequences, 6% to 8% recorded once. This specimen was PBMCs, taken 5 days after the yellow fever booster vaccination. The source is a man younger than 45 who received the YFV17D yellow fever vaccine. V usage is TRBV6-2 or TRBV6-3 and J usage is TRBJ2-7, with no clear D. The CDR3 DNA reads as TGTGCCAGCACATACACAGCTTTCGAGCAGTACTTC. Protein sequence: CASTYTAFEQYF.